The text below deals with one T cell receptor (beta chain). Antigen specificity is unknown. These data originate in a study of T cell responses to AZD1222 COVID-19 vaccine. Study conclusions and caveats: Baseline seropositivity occurred in only six AZD1222 recipients.

Here immunoSEQ multiplex PCR was the method, and the copy in TCRdb shows in-frame clones only, minus some. The table lists approximately 220,000 clones, about 92% of them singletons. The sequence was collected from an adult in good health. The input for sequencing was peripheral blood, taken on day 0 of MenACWY control vaccination.

CDR3 sequence (DNA): TGTGCCAGCAGCCCGACTAGCGGGGGGGGCTACGAGCAGTACTTC. Its translation is CASSPTSGGGYEQYF. This chain links TRBV28 with TRBJ2-7; 14 nucleotides align to TRBD2. Unmatched junction bases numbered 4, after V lost 6 bases and J lost 3 bases. Germline lookup yields CDR1 MDHEN and CDR2 SYDVKM. The CDR3 sequence is 15 residues long.